This T cell receptor beta chain was sequenced during a study of T-cell memory formation after mild COVID-19. Only a few counts were recorded for this clonotype. Each CDR3 protein gets one entry after TCRdb re-called the 5' RACE reads with MiXCR. This table holds about 360,000 distinct CDR3 sequences, 13% to 15% found once. This CDR3 spans 13 amino acids. With 1 base removed from V and 8 bases from J, the gap between germline ends came to 6 bases. Germline V gene sequence: CDR1 MGHRA, CDR2 YSYEKL. Sequences were obtained from PBMCs or a T cell subset sorted from them (not recorded which). The source of this sequence is a young man who had mild COVID-19 (a few samples of this study predate the infection). Cell type and time point are not known. This chain links TRBV4-1 with TRBJ1-6; D is unclear. CDR3 amino acids: CASSQVMDSPLHF. The CDR3 DNA is TGCGCCAGCAGCCAAGTTATGGATTCACCCCTCCACTTT.